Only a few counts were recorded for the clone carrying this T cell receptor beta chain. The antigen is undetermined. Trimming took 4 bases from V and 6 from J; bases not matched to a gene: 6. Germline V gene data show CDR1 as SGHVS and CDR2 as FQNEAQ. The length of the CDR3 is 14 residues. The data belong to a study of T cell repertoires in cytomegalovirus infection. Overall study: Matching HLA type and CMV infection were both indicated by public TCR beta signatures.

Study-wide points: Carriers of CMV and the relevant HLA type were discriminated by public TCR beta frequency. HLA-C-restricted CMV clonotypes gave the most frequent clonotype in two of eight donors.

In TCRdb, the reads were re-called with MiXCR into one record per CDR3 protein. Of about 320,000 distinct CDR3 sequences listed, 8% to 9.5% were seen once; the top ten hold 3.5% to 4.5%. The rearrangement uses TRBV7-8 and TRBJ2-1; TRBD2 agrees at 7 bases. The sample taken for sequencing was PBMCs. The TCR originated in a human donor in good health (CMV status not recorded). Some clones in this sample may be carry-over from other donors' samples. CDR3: CASSSRTRSNEQFF. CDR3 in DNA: TGTGCCAGCAGCTCCCGGACTAGAAGCAATGAGCAGTTCTTC.